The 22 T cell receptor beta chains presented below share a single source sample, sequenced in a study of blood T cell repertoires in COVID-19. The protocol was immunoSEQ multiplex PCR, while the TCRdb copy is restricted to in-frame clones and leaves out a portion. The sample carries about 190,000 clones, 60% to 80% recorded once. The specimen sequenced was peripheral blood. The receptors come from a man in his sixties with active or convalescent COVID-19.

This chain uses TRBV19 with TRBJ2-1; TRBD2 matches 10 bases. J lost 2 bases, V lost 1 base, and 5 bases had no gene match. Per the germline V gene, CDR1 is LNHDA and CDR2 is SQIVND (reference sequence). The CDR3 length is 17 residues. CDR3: CASSIGSLAGAYNEQFF. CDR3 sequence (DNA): TGTGCCAGTAGTATAGGCTCCCTAGCGGGAGCCTACAATGAGCAGTTCTTC. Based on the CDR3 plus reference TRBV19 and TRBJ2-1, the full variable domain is DGGITQSPKYLFRKEGQNVTLSCEQNLNHDAMYWYRQDPGQGLRLIYYSQIVNDFQKGDIAEGYSVSREKKESFPLTVTSAQKNPTAFYLCASSIGSLAGAYNEQFFGPGTRLTVL.

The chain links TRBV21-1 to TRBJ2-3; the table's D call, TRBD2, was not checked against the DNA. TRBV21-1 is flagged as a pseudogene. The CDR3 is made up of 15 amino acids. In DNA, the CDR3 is TGTGCCAGCAGCAAGGTTAGCGGGGTTACTGATACGCAGTATTTT. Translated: CASSKVSGVTDTQYF.

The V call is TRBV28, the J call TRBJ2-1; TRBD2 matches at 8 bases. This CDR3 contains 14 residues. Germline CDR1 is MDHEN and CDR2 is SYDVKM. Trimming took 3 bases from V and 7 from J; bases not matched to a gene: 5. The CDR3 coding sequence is TGTGCCAGCAGTTTGGGACTAGGTCTTAATGAGCAGTTCTTC. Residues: CASSLGLGLNEQFF.

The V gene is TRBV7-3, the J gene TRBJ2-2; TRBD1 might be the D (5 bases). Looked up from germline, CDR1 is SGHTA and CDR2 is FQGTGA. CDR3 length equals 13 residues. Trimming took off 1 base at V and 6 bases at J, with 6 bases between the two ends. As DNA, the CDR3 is TGTGCCAGCAGCTTAAGGGGCCCCGGGGAGCTGTTTTTT. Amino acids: CASSLRGPGELFF.

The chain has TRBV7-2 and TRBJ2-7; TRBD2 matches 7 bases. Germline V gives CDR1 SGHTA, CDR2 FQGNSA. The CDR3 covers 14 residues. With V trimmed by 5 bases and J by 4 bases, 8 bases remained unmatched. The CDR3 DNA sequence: TGTGCCAGCAGCACAACCGGGGGGTCATACGAGCAGTACTTC. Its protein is CASSTTGGSYEQYF.

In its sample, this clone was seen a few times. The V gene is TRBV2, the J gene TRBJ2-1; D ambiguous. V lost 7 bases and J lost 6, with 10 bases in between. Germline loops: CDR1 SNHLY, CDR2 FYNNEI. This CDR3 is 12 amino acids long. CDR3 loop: CASKADGNEQFF. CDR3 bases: TGTGCCAGCAAGGCGGATGGCAATGAGCAGTTCTTC.

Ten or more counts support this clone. CDR3 nucleotide sequence: TGTGCCAGCAGCCTCACAGGGAATAGCAATCAGCCCCAGCATTTT. It translates to CASSLTGNSNQPQHF. This sequence joins TRBV2 and TRBJ1-5, with D possibly matching TRBD1 (6 bases). The germline V gene encodes CDR1 SNHLY and CDR2 FYNNEI. V lost 6 bases, J lost 0 bases, and 12 bases lay in between. The CDR3 has 15 amino acids.

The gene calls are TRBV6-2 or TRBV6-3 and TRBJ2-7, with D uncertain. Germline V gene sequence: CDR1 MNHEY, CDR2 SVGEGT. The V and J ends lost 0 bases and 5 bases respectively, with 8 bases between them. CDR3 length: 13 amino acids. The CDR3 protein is CASSYSRGNEQYF. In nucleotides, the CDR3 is TGTGCCAGCAGTTACTCTCGCGGTAACGAGCAGTACTTC.

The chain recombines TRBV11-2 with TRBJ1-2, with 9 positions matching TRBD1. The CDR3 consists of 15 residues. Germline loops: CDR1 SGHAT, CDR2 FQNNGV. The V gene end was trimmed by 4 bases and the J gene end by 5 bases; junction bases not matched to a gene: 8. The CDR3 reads CASSSTGGDWYGYTF. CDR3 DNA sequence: TGTGCCAGCAGCTCTACAGGGGGCGATTGGTATGGCTACACCTTC.

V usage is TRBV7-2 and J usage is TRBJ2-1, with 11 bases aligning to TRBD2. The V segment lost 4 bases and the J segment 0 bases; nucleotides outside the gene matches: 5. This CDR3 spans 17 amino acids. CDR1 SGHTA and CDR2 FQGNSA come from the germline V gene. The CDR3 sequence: CTSSSGLAGNSYNEQFF. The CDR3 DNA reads TGTACCAGCAGCTCCGGACTAGCGGGTAACTCCTACAATGAGCAGTTCTTC.

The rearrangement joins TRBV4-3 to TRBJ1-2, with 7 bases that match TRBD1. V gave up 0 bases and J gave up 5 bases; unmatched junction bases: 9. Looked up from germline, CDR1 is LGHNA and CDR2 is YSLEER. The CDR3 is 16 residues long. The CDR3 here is CASSQDLRDSYYGYTF. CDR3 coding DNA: TGCGCCAGCAGCCAAGATCTTCGGGACAGCTATTATGGCTACACCTTC.

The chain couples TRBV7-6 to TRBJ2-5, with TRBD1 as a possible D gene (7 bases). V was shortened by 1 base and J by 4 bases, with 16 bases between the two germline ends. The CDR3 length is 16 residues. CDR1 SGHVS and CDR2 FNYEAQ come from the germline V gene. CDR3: CASSLGSGGLGETQYF. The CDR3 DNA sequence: TGTGCCAGCAGCTTAGGGTCAGGGGGGTTGGGAGAGACCCAGTACTTC. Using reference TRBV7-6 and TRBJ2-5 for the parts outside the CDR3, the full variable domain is GAGVSQSPRYKVTKRGQDVALRCDPISGHVSLYWYRQALGQGPEFLTYFNYEAQQDKSGLPNDRFSAERPEGSISTLTIQRTEQRDSAMYRCASSLGSGGLGETQYFGPGTRLLVL.

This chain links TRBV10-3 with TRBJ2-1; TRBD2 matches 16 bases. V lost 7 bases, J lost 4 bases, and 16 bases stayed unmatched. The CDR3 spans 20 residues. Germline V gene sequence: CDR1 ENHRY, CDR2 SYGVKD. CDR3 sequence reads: CAINPQGLAGGPGSYNEQFF. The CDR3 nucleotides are TGTGCCATCAACCCCCAGGGACTAGCGGGAGGGCCCGGGAGTTACAATGAGCAGTTCTTC.

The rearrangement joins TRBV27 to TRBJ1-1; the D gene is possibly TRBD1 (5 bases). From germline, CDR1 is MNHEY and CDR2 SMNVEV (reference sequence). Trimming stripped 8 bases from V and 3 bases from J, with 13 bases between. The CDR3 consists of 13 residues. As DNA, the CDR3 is TGTGCCAGCGGGATTGGGGGGGACACTGAAGCTTTCTTT. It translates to CASGIGGDTEAFF.

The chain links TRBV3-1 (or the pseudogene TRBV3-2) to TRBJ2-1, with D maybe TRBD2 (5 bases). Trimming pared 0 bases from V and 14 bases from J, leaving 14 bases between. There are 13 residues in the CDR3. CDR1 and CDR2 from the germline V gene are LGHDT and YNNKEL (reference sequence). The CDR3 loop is CASSQESARREFF. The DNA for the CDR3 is TGTGCCAGCAGCCAAGAGTCTGCACGGCGGGAGTTCTTC.

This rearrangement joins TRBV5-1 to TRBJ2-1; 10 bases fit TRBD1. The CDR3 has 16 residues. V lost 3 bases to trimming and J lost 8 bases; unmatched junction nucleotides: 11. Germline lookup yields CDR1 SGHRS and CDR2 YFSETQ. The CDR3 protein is CASSSPGTGVRDEQFF. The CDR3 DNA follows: TGCGCCAGCAGCTCTCCCGGGACAGGGGTTCGGGATGAGCAGTTCTTC.

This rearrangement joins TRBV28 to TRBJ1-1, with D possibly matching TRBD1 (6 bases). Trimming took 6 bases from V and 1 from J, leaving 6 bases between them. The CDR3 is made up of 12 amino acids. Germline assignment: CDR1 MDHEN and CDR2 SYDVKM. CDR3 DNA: TGTGCCAGCAGGGGGGCGAACACTGAAGCTTTCTTT. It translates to CASRGANTEAFF.

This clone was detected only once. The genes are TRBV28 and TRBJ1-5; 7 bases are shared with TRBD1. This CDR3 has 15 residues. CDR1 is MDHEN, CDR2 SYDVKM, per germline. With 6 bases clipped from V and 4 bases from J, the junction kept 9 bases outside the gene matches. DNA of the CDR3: TGTGCCAGCAGGCAAAAAGACAGGGTTAATCAGCCCCAGCATTTT. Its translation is CASRQKDRVNQPQHF. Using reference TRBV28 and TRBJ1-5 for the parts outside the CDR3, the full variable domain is DVKVTQSSRYLVKRTGEKVFLECVQDMDHENMFWYRQDPGLGLRLIYFSYDVKMKEKGDIPEGYSVSREKKERFSLILESASTNQTSMYLCASRQKDRVNQPQHFGDGTRLSIL.

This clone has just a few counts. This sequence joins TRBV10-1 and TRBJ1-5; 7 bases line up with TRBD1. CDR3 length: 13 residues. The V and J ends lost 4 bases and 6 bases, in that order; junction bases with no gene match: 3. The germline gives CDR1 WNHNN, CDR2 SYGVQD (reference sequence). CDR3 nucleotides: TGCGCCAGCAGTGGACAGGGATCTCAGCCCCAGCATTTT. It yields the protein CASSGQGSQPQHF.

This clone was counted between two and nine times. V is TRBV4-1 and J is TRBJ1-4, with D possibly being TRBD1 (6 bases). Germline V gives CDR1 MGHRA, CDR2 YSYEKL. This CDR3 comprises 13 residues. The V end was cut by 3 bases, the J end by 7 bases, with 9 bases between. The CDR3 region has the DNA TGCGCCAGCAGCCAGGAGACAGGTGAAAAACTGTTTTTT. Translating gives CASSQETGEKLFF.

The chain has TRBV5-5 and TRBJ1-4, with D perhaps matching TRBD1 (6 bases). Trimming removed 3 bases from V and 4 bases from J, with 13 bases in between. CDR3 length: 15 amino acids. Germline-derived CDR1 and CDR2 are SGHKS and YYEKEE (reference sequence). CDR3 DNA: TGTGCCAGCAGCTCCCCGGGACAATATAATGAAAAACTGTTTTTT. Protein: CASSSPGQYNEKLFF.

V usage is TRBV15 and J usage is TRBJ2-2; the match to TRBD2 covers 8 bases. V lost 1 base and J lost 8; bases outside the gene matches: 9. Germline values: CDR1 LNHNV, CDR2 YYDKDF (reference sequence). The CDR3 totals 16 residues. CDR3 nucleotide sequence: TGTGCCACCAGCAGAGGGCTAGCGGGCCCATGGGGGGAGCTGTTTTTT. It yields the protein CATSRGLAGPWGELFF.